The rows below give T cell receptor beta chains drawn from one sample of a study of T cells after yellow fever vaccination. TCRdb reanalysed the 5' RACE reads using MiXCR and keeps one entry per CDR3 protein. Among 200,000 to 250,000 distinct CDR3 sequences, roughly 3% were seen once, and the ten largest hold less than 3.5%. The material sequenced was CD4+ T cells sorted from PBMCs, taken 10 days after the yellow fever booster vaccination. The receptors here all came from a man younger than 30 who received the YFV17D yellow fever vaccine. The CDR3 runs from the conserved cysteine through the conserved F or W. A D gene is named only where the DNA matches it firmly. Only some rows state a clone size, as once, few, many or a class for expanded clones.

TRBV4-1	TRBJ1-1	NA	few	TGCGCCAGCAGCCAAAAAGGGGCAACCCTGGCGACTAAGAGGAGCACTGAAGCTTTCTTT	CASSQKGATLATKRSTEAFF
TRBV10-3	TRBJ2-5	NA	many	TGTGCCATCAGTGAGAGGGAAGAGACCCAGTACTTC	CAISEREETQYF
TRBV20-1	TRBJ1-5	NA	many	TGCAGTGCTAGAGCCCCTCCCCATAGCAATCAGCCCCAGCATTTT	CSARAPPHSNQPQHF
TRBV20-1	TRBJ1-1	NA	NA	TGCAGTGCTAGCGAGGGCTCTATAGTGAACACTGAAGCTTTCTTT	CSASEGSIVNTEAFF
TRBV28	TRBJ1-1	NA	NA	TGTGCCAGCAGTAGTACAGGGATAGGATATGAAGCTTTCTTT	CASSSTGIGYEAFF
TRBV7-2	TRBJ1-3	NA	many	TGTGCCAGCAGCCCCGGGCCTTTAGCGGACACCATATATTTT	CASSPGPLADTIYF
TRBV6-1	TRBJ1-2	TRBD1	many	TGTGCCAGCAGTCCTCGACAGGGGACTAACTATGGCTACACCTTC	CASSPRQGTNYGYTF
TRBV11-2	TRBJ2-1	TRBD2	many	TGTGCCAGCAGCTTATTTAGCGGGGGGCGTAATGAGCAGTTCTTC	CASSLFSGGRNEQFF
TRBV18	TRBJ1-1	NA	few	TGTGCCAGCTCACCTCAGGGAGTAGACACTGAAGCTTTCTTT	CASSPQGVDTEAFF
TRBV20-1	TRBJ2-3	TRBD2	few	TGCAGTGCTCCGACTAGCGGGGCGTATACGCAGTATTTT	CSAPTSGAYTQYF
TRBV25-1	TRBJ1-2	TRBD1	many	TGTGCCAGCAGTGCACAGGGGGTGAAAGGCTACACCTTC	CASSAQGVKGYTF
TRBV7-2	TRBJ1-2	NA	many	TGTGCCAGCAGCCCTGACGCATCATGGGGCTACACCTTC	CASSPDASWGYTF
TRBV5-1	TRBJ2-5	NA	many	TGCGCCAGCAGCTTACAACTCGGGGAGACCCAGTACTTC	CASSLQLGETQYF
TRBV12-3/TRBV12-4	TRBJ2-5	TRBD2	many	TGTGCCAGCAGCCTCACCCTACCCGCGGAGCGGGGGTTGGGAGAGACCCAGTACTTC	CASSLTLPAERGLGETQYF
TRBV5-4	TRBJ2-3	TRBD2	few	TGTGCCAGCAGCTTCAGCGGGGGGGGCGATACGCAGTATTTT	CASSFSGGGDTQYF
TRBV3-1	TRBJ1-1	NA	many	TGTGCCAGCAGCCAAGCTACCGATGGAGGAGCTTTCTTT	CASSQATDGGAFF
TRBV3-1	TRBJ2-1	NA	NA	TGTGCCAGCAGCCAGTGGGTCGAGGGTGAGCAGTTCTTC	CASSQWVEGEQFF
TRBV7-2	TRBJ1-5	NA	NA	TGTGCCAGCAGCCCGAGTGGCCAGCCCCAGCATTTT	CASSPSGQPQHF
TRBV2	TRBJ1-1	NA	NA	TGTGCCAGCAGTGCTGAGGGTGAAGCTTTCTTT	CASSAEGEAFF
TRBV9	TRBJ2-3	TRBD1	many	TGTGCCAGCAGCTTCGGGACAGGGGGTTTCACAGATACGCAGTATTTT	CASSFGTGGFTDTQYF
TRBV7-9	TRBJ1-2	TRBD1	few	TGTGCCAGCAGCCTCCGGGACAGGCCCGGAGGCTACACCTTC	CASSLRDRPGGYTF
TRBV12-3/TRBV12-4	TRBJ2-7	TRBD2	many	TGTGCCAGCAGGCGAACTAGCGGGGGCTACGAGCAGTACTTC	CASRRTSGGYEQYF
TRBV20-1	TRBJ2-2	TRBD1	many	TGCAGTGCTCGTCCGGGACAGGGCCCATTCACCGGGGAGCTGTTTTTT	CSARPGQGPFTGELFF
TRBV5-4	TRBJ1-5	NA	NA	TGTGCCAGCAGCTTGGAAGCGGCGGGGGGCAATCAGCCCCAGCATTTT	CASSLEAAGGNQPQHF
TRBV27	TRBJ2-4	NA	NA	TGTGCCAGCAGAACTGGGGAAAACATTCAGTACTTC	CASRTGENIQYF
TRBV7-9	TRBJ2-7	NA	NA	TGTGCCAGCAGCTTAGGGACTGGCGGGACCCGGATTGGGGAGCAGTACTTC	CASSLGTGGTRIGEQYF
TRBV6-5	TRBJ1-4	NA	few	TGTGCCAGCAGTTACAGGGGAGCAACTAATGAAAAACTGTTTTTT	CASSYRGATNEKLFF
TRBV11-2	TRBJ2-2	NA	many	TGTGCCAGCAGCTCCCTCAGAAACACCGGGGAGCTGTTTTTT	CASSSLRNTGELFF
TRBV6-2/TRBV6-3	TRBJ2-1	TRBD2	few	TGTGCCAGCAGTATTCGGACCGGGACTAGCTTAATCGATGAGCAGTTCTTC	CASSIRTGTSLIDEQFF
TRBV12-3/TRBV12-4	TRBJ1-2	NA	many	TGTGCCAGCGGGAGACAGGTCTCGAGCTATGGCTACACCTTC	CASGRQVSSYGYTF
TRBV4-1	TRBJ2-5	TRBD1	many	TGCGCCAGCAGCCAAGCCGGGACAGGGTGGGAGACCCAGTACTTC	CASSQAGTGWETQYF
TRBV5-1	TRBJ1-1	TRBD1	NA	TGCGCCAGCAGCTTGTATCTCGGACAGGGCTCTGAAGCTTTCTTT	CASSLYLGQGSEAFF
TRBV7-2	TRBJ1-4	TRBD1	NA	TGTGCCAGCAATCCGACAGGGGGCTCTGAAAAACTGTTTTTT	CASNPTGGSEKLFF
TRBV27	TRBJ2-2	NA	many	TGTGCCAGCGGAAGGTGGGGCACGAACACCGGGGAGCTGTTTTTT	CASGRWGTNTGELFF
TRBV20-1	TRBJ2-5	TRBD2	few	TGCAGTGCGCGACTAGCGGGGGGGCCACAAGAGACCCAGTACTTC	CSARLAGGPQETQYF
TRBV3-2	TRBJ1-5	NA	many	TGTGCCAGCAGCCGAGGGAAGGGGGGCAATCAGCCCCAGCATTTT	CASSRGKGGNQPQHF
TRBV20-1	TRBJ1-2	TRBD1	NA	TGCAGTGCTCGGTACGGACAGGCCTATGGCTACACCTTC	CSARYGQAYGYTF
TRBV5-1	TRBJ2-1	TRBD2	few	TGCGCCAGCAGCCCCGGGGGGGCTAATGAGCAGTTCTTC	CASSPGGANEQFF
TRBV7-2	TRBJ2-1	TRBD1	few	TGTGCCAGCATCCCCGGGACAGGGCAGTACAATGAGCAGTTCTTC	CASIPGTGQYNEQFF
TRBV12-3/TRBV12-4	TRBJ2-1	TRBD2	many	TGTGCCAGCAGTTTACGGCTAGCGGGGAGCAATGAGCAGTTCTTC	CASSLRLAGSNEQFF
TRBV5-1	TRBJ2-6	NA	NA	TGCGCCAGCAGATACGGAACAGGGATAATGACCTCTGGGGCCAACGTCCTGACTTTC	CASRYGTGIMTSGANVLTF
TRBV12-3/TRBV12-4	TRBJ1-3	TRBD1	few	TGTGCCAGCAGGCCAGGGGACAGGGCCCAAACATGGGGAAACACCATATATTTT	CASRPGDRAQTWGNTIYF
TRBV7-2	TRBJ1-1	TRBD1	few	TGTGCCAGCACTCCGGGACAGGGGAACACTGAAGCTTTCTTT	CASTPGQGNTEAFF
TRBV9	TRBJ1-2	NA	NA	TGTGCCAGCAGCGTAGAACAGGGTACCTATGGCTACACCTTC	CASSVEQGTYGYTF
TRBV7-2	TRBJ1-4	NA	many	TGTGCCAGCAGCGTACAGGTGCGCGAAAAACTGTTTTTT	CASSVQVREKLFF
TRBV5-1	TRBJ2-5	TRBD2	NA	TGCGCCAGCAGCCCCTCTAGCGGGGGGGAAGAGACCCAGTACTTC	CASSPSSGGEETQYF